The present T cell receptor beta chain was sequenced within a study of beta chain features in type 1 diabetes. Study overall: Examination spanned around 110 million sorted cells from all samples.

From germline, CDR1 is SGDLS and CDR2 YYNGEE. The CDR3 totals 17 residues. The V segment lost 2 bases and the J segment 5 bases; nucleotides outside the gene matches: 11. This clone has more than one count but fewer than ten. The antigen remains undetermined. A single heparinised draw of 95 to 150 mL on average was taken per donor. Study-level points and caveats: Significant though moderate, a shortening of TCRB CDR3s appeared in all four CD4+ subsets of Type 1 diabetes patients.

As every portion of the isolated RNA was reverse transcribed, the sequencing read expressed TCRB transcripts. Measured with immunoSEQ multiplex PCR; TCRdb has only the in-frame clones, and not every one. The sample holds 550,000 to 850,000 clones, roughly 12% seen once. This TCR came from a man younger than 35 with type 1 diabetes. This rearrangement joins TRBV9 to TRBJ2-3, with 10 bases that match TRBD2. The sample taken for sequencing was naive CD4+ T cells from blood. CDR3 DNA: TGTGCCAGCAGCGTGTTGGGTAGCGGGGGGCCTGGAGATACGCAGTATTTT. Translation: CASSVLGSGGPGDTQYF.